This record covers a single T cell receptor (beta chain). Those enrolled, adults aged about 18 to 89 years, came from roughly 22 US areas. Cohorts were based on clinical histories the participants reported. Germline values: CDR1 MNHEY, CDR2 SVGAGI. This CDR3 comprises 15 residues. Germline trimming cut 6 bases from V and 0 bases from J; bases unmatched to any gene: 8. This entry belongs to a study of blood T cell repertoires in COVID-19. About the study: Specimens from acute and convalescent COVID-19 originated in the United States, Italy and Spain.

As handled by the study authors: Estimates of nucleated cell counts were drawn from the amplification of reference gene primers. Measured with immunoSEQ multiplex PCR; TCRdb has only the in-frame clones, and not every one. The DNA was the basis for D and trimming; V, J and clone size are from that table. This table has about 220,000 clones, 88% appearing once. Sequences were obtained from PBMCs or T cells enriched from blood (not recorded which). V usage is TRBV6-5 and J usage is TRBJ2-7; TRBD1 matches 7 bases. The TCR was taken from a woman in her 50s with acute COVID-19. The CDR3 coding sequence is TGTGCCAGCAGCTTTACAGGGGCCACCTCCTACGAGCAGTACTTC. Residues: CASSFTGATSYEQYF.